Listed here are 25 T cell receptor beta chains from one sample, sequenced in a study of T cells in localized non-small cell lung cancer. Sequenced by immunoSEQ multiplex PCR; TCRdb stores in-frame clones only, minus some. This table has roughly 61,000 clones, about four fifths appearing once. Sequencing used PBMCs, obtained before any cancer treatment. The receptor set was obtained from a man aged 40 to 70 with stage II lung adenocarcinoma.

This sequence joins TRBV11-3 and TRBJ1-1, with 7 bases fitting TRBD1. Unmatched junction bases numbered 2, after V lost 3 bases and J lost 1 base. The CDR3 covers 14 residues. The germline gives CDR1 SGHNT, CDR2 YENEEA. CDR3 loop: CASSLGTANTEAFF. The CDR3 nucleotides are TGTGCCAGCAGCTTGGGGACAGCGAACACTGAAGCTTTCTTT.

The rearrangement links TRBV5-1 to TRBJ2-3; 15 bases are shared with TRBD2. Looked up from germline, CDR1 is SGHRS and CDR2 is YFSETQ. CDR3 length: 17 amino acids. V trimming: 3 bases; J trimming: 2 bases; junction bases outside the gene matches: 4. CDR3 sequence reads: CASSSGLAGGLTDTQYF. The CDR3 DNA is TGCGCCAGCAGCTCGGGACTAGCGGGAGGCCTCACAGATACGCAGTATTTT.

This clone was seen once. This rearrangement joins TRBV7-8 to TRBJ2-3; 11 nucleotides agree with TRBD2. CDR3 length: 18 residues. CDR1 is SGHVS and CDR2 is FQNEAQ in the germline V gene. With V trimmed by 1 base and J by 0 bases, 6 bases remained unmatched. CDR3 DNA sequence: TGTGCCAGCAGCTTAGTGGGGACTAGCGGCCCTAGCACAGATACGCAGTATTTT. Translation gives CASSLVGTSGPSTDTQYF.

This CDR3 reads CASSEGQGYGYTF. The CDR3 coding sequence is TGTGCCAGCAGTGAAGGGCAGGGTTATGGCTACACCTTC. The chain combines TRBV2 with TRBJ1-2; possibly TRBD1 for D (5 bases). With 1 base removed from V and 5 bases from J, the gap between germline ends came to 8 bases. Germline values: CDR1 SNHLY, CDR2 FYNNEI. The CDR3 extends over 13 amino acids.

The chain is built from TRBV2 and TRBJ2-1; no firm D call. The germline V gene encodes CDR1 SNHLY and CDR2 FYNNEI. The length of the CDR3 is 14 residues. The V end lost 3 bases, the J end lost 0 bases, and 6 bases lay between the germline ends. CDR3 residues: CASSEESSYNEQFF. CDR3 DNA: TGTGCCAGCAGTGAGGAGAGCTCCTACAATGAGCAGTTCTTC.

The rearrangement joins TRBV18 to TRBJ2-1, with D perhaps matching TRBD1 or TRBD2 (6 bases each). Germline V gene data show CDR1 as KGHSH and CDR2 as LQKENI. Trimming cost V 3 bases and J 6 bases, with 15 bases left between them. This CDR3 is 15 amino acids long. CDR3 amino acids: CASSPSAGQLNEQFF. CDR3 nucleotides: TGTGCCAGCTCACCCAGCGCGGGACAACTCAATGAGCAGTTCTTC. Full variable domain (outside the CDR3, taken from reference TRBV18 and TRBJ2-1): NAGVMQNPRHLVRRRGQEARLRCSPMKGHSHVYWYRQLPEEGLKFMVYLQKENIIDESGMPKERFSAEFPKEGPSILRIQQVVRGDSAAYFCASSPSAGQLNEQFFGPGTRLTVL.

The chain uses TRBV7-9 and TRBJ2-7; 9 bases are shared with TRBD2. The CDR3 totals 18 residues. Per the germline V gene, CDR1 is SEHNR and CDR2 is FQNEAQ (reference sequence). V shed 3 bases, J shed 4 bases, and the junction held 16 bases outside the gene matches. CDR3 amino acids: CASSFELAGPKFFYEQYF. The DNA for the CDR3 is TGTGCCAGCAGCTTCGAACTAGCGGGCCCGAAGTTTTTTTACGAGCAGTACTTC.

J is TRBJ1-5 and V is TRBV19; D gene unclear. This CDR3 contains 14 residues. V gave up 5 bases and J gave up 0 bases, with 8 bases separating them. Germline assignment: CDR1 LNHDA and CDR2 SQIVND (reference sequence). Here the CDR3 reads CASSVGGSNQPQHF. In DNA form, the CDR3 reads TGTGCCAGTAGTGTTGGCGGTAGCAATCAGCCCCAGCATTTT.

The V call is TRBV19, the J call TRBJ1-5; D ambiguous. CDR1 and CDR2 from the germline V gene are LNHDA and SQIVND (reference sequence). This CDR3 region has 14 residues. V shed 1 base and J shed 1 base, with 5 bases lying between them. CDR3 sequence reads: CASSIVRSNQPQHF. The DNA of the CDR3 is TGTGCCAGTAGTATAGTGAGGAGCAATCAGCCCCAGCATTTT. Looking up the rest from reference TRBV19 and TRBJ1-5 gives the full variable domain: DGGITQSPKYLFRKEGQNVTLSCEQNLNHDAMYWYRQDPGQGLRLIYYSQIVNDFQKGDIAEGYSVSREKKESFPLTVTSAQKNPTAFYLCASSIVRSNQPQHFGDGTRLSIL.

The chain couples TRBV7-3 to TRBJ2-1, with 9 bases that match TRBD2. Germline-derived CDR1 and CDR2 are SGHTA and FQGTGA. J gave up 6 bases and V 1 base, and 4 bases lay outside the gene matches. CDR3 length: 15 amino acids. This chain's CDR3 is CASSLSGRARNEQFF. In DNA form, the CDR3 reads TGTGCCAGCAGCTTAAGCGGGAGGGCGCGCAATGAGCAGTTCTTC.

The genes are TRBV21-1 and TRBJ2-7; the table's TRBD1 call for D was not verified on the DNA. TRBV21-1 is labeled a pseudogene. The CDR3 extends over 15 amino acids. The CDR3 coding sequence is TGTGCCAGCAGCGGCCGACCGGGACAGGTCGACGAGCAGTACTTC. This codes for CASSGRPGQVDEQYF.

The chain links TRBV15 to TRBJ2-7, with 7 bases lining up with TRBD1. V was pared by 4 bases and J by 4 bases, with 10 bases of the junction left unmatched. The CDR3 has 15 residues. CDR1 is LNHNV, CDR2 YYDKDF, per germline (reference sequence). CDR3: CATSKLGQANYEQYF. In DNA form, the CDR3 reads TGTGCCACCAGCAAGTTAGGACAGGCTAATTACGAGCAGTACTTC.

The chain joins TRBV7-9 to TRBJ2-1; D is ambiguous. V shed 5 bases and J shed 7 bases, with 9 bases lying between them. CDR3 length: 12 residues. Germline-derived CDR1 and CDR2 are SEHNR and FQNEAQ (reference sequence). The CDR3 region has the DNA TGTGCCAGCAGCATTATAGGAAATGAGCAGTTCTTC. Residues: CASSIIGNEQFF.

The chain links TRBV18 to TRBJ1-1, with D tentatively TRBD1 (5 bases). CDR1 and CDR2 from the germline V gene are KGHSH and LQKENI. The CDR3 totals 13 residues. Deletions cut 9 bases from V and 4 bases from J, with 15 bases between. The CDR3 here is CASFTGVGTEAFF. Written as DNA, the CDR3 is TGTGCCAGTTTCACGGGGGTAGGCACTGAAGCTTTCTTT.

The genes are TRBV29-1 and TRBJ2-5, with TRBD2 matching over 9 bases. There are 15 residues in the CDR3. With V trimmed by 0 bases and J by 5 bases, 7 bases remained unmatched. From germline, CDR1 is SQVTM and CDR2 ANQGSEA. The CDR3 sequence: CSVEEGSGSSETQYF. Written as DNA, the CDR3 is TGCAGCGTTGAAGAGGGTAGCGGGAGTAGTGAGACCCAGTACTTC. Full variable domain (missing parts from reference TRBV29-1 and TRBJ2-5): SAVISQKPSRDICQRGTSLTIQCQVDSQVTMMFWYRQQPGQSLTLIATANQGSEATYESGFVIDKFPISRPNLTFSTLTVSNMSPEDSSIYLCSVEEGSGSSETQYFGPGTRLLVL.

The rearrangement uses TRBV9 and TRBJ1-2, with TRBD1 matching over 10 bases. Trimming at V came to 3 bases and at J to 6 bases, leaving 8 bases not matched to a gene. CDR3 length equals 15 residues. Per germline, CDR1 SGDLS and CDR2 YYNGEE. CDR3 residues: CASSARDRGHHGYTF. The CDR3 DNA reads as TGTGCCAGCAGCGCGCGGGACAGGGGTCATCATGGCTACACCTTC.

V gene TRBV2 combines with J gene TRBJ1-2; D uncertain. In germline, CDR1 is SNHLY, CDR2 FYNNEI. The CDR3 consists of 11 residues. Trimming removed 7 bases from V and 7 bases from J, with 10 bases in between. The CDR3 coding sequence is TGTGCCAGCACTACCGATGGTGGCTACACCTTC. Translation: CASTTDGGYTF. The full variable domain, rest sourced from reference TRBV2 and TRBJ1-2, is EPEVTQTPSHQVTQMGQEVILRCVPISNHLYFYWYRQILGQKVEFLVSFYNNEISEKSEIFDDQFSVERPDGSNFTLKIRSTKLEDSAMYFCASTTDGGYTFGSGTRLTVV.

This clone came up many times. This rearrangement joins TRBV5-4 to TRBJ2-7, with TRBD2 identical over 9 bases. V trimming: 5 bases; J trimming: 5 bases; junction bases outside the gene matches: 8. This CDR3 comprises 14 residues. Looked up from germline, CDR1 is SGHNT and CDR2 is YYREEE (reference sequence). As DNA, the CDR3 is TGTGCCAGCAGTCCCGGGACTAGCAGAAACGAGCAGTACTTC. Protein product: CASSPGTSRNEQYF.

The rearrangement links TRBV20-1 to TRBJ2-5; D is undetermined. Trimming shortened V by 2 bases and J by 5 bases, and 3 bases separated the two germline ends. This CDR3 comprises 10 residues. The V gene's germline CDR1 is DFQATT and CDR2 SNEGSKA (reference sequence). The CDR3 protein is CSARWETQYF. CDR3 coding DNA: TGCAGTGCTAGATGGGAGACCCAGTACTTC.

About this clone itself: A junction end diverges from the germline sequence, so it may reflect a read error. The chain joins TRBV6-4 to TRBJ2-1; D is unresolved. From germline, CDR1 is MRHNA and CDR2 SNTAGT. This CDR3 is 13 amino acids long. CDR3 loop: CASSYSGSDEQFF. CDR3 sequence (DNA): TGTGCCAGCAGTTACTCCGGTTCCGATGAGCAGTTCTTC.

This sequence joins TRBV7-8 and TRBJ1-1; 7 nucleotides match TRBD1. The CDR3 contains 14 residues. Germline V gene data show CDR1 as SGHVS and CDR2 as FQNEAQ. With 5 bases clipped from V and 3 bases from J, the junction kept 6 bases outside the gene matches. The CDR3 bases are TGTGCCAGCAGCCCCTACAGGGGCGACACTGAAGCTTTCTTT. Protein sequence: CASSPYRGDTEAFF.

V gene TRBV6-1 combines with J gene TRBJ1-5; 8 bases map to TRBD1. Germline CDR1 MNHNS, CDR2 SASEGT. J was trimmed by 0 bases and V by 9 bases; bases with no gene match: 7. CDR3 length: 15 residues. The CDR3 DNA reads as TGTGCCAGTTCAGGGGGCGCGATTAGCAATCAGCCCCAGCATTTT. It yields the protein CASSGGAISNQPQHF.

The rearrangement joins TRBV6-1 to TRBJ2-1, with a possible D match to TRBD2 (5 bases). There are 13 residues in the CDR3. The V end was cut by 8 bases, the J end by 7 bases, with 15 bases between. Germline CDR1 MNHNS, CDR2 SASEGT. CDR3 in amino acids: CASDQDWRNEQFF. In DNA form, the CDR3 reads TGTGCCAGCGACCAGGACTGGAGGAATGAGCAGTTCTTC.

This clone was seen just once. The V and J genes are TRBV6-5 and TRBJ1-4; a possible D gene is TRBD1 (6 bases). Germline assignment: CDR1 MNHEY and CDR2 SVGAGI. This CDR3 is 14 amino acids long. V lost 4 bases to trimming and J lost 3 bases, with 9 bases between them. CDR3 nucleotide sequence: TGTGCCAGCAGTTCCCGACAGGCTAATGAAAAACTGTTTTTT. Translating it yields CASSSRQANEKLFF.

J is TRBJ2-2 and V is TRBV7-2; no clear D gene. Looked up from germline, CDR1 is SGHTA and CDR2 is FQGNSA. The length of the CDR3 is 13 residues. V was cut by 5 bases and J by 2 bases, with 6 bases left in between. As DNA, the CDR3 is TGTGCCAGCAGCAAAACAAACACCGGGGAGCTGTTTTTT. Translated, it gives CASSKTNTGELFF.